This is a list of T cell receptor beta chains from one sample in a study of CD8+ T cells in alopecia areata. Measured with immunoSEQ multiplex PCR; TCRdb has only the in-frame clones, and not every one. Found here are 93,000 or so clones, approximately 58% of them singletons; the top ten hold around 10%. Sequencing was done on a sample of CD4+ T cells sorted from blood. These receptors were obtained from a human donor in good health. The CDR3 runs from the conserved cysteine through the conserved F or W. The D gene is left open where the match is weak. Size is stated for part of the rows, as once, few or many counts, or as a class when the clone is expanded.

J gene: TRBJ2-3
CDR3 length: 11
V gene: TRBV25-1
D gene: -
clone size: once
CDR3 protein: CASSLRDTQYF
CDR3 DNA: TGTGCCAGCAGTCTCCGAGATACGCAGTATTTT

J gene: TRBJ2-2
CDR3 length: 13
V gene: TRBV9
D gene: -
clone size: -
CDR3 protein: CASSQGNTGELFF
CDR3 DNA: TGTGCCAGCAGTCAGGGCAACACCGGGGAGCTGTTTTTT

J gene: TRBJ2-7
CDR3 length: 15
V gene: TRBV7-2
D gene: -
clone size: -
CDR3 protein: CASTSAGPAVGEQYF
CDR3 DNA: TGTGCCAGCACTTCGGCCGGGCCAGCTGTAGGCGAGCAGTACTTC

J gene: TRBJ2-3
CDR3 length: 13
V gene: TRBV11-1
D gene: -
clone size: few
CDR3 protein: CASRLDSADTQYF
CDR3 DNA: TGTGCCAGCAGGTTGGACAGCGCCGATACGCAGTATTTT

J gene: TRBJ1-2
CDR3 length: 11
V gene: TRBV29-1
D gene: -
clone size: -
CDR3 protein: CSDSDNYGYTF
CDR3 DNA: TGCAGCGACTCAGATAACTATGGCTACACCTTC

J gene: TRBJ2-1
CDR3 length: 12
V gene: TRBV5-6
D gene: -
clone size: -
CDR3 protein: CASSLFAGEQFF
CDR3 DNA: TGTGCCAGCAGCTTGTTTGCAGGAGAGCAGTTCTTC

J gene: TRBJ2-1
CDR3 length: 14
V gene: TRBV18
D gene: -
clone size: -
CDR3 protein: CASSRDRLNNEQFF
CDR3 DNA: TGTGCCAGCTCACGGGACCGGCTGAACAATGAGCAGTTCTTC

J gene: TRBJ2-1
CDR3 length: 17
V gene: TRBV15
D gene: TRBD1
clone size: -
CDR3 protein: CATSRDRRTGDVGEQFF
CDR3 DNA: TGTGCCACCAGCAGAGATAGGAGAACAGGGGATGTAGGTGAGCAGTTCTTC

J gene: TRBJ2-3
CDR3 length: 17
V gene: TRBV5-1
D gene: -
clone size: -
CDR3 protein: CASSLGADYTSTDTQYF
CDR3 DNA: TGCGCCAGCAGCTTGGGGGCGGATTATACTAGCACAGATACGCAGTATTTT

J gene: TRBJ1-6
CDR3 length: 14
V gene: TRBV30
D gene: -
clone size: -
CDR3 protein: CAWSVMKGNSPLHF
CDR3 DNA: TGTGCCTGGAGTGTGATGAAGGGGAATTCACCCCTCCACTTT

J gene: TRBJ1-2
CDR3 length: 15
V gene: TRBV29-1
D gene: -
clone size: -
CDR3 protein: CSVEKKLQGTHGYTF
CDR3 DNA: TGCAGCGTTGAAAAGAAGCTTCAGGGAACTCATGGCTACACCTTC

J gene: TRBJ1-2
CDR3 length: 14
V gene: TRBV10-3
D gene: TRBD1
clone size: once
CDR3 protein: CAIGRDRGHYGYTF
CDR3 DNA: TGTGCCATCGGCAGGGACAGGGGGCACTATGGCTACACCTTC

J gene: TRBJ2-7
CDR3 length: 12
V gene: TRBV29-1
D gene: -
clone size: few
CDR3 protein: CSVEANTYEQYF
CDR3 DNA: TGCAGCGTTGAAGCCAACACCTACGAGCAGTACTTC

J gene: TRBJ2-5
CDR3 length: 13
V gene: TRBV10-3
D gene: -
clone size: few
CDR3 protein: CAISKGLQETQYF
CDR3 DNA: TGTGCCATCAGCAAGGGGCTACAAGAGACCCAGTACTTC

J gene: TRBJ2-5
CDR3 length: 12
V gene: TRBV5-1
D gene: TRBD2
clone size: -
CDR3 protein: CASGEGVETQYF
CDR3 DNA: TGCGCCAGCGGGGAGGGCGTAGAGACCCAGTACTTC

J gene: TRBJ2-5
CDR3 length: 16
V gene: TRBV5-4
D gene: TRBD2
clone size: -
CDR3 protein: CASTPDGGGAWETQYF
CDR3 DNA: TGTGCCAGCACCCCGGACGGCGGGGGGGCCTGGGAGACCCAGTACTTC

J gene: TRBJ2-3
CDR3 length: 15
V gene: TRBV30
D gene: -
clone size: -
CDR3 protein: CAWRGLSISTDTQYF
CDR3 DNA: TGTGCCTGGAGGGGGCTAAGCATTAGCACAGATACGCAGTATTTT

J gene: TRBJ2-7
CDR3 length: 10
V gene: TRBV2
D gene: -
clone size: -
CDR3 protein: CASSAYEQYF
CDR3 DNA: TGTGCCAGCAGTGCGTACGAGCAGTACTTC

J gene: TRBJ2-7
CDR3 length: 12
V gene: TRBV30
D gene: -
clone size: -
CDR3 protein: CAWSVGGHEQYF
CDR3 DNA: TGTGCCTGGAGTGTCGGGGGTCACGAGCAGTACTTC

J gene: TRBJ2-2
CDR3 length: 14
V gene: TRBV5-1
D gene: -
clone size: -
CDR3 protein: CASSLVPSAGELFF
CDR3 DNA: TGCGCCAGCAGCTTGGTGCCGTCCGCCGGGGAGCTGTTTTTT

J gene: TRBJ2-4
CDR3 length: 15
V gene: TRBV5-1
D gene: TRBD2
clone size: -
CDR3 protein: CASSTGGLGFNIQYF
CDR3 DNA: TGCGCCAGCAGCACGGGGGGACTAGGATTCAACATTCAGTACTTC

J gene: TRBJ2-3
CDR3 length: 13
V gene: TRBV29-1
D gene: TRBD2
clone size: once
CDR3 protein: CSAKAGTTDTQYF
CDR3 DNA: TGCAGCGCAAAAGCGGGGACCACAGATACGCAGTATTTT

J gene: TRBJ2-3
CDR3 length: 14
V gene: TRBV30
D gene: -
clone size: -
CDR3 protein: CAWSVGGPTDTQYF
CDR3 DNA: TGTGCCTGGAGTGTTGGCGGGCCCACAGATACGCAGTATTTT

J gene: TRBJ2-5
CDR3 length: 13
V gene: TRBV6-6
D gene: -
clone size: -
CDR3 protein: CASSRQEGTEQYF
CDR3 DNA: TGTGCCAGCAGCCGGCAGGAGGGTACGGAGCAGTACTTC

J gene: TRBJ1-2
CDR3 length: 13
V gene: TRBV6-6
D gene: -
clone size: -
CDR3 protein: CASTPTGDYGYTF
CDR3 DNA: TGTGCCAGCACCCCGACAGGAGACTATGGCTACACCTTC

J gene: TRBJ2-7
CDR3 length: 13
V gene: TRBV2
D gene: -
clone size: -
CDR3 protein: CASSTGTNYEQYF
CDR3 DNA: TGTGCCAGCAGTACCGGGACAAACTACGAGCAGTACTTC

J gene: TRBJ2-7
CDR3 length: 16
V gene: TRBV4-1
D gene: TRBD2
clone size: -
CDR3 protein: CASSQDGSGGPYEQYF
CDR3 DNA: TGCGCCAGCAGCCAAGATGGAAGCGGGGGGCCCTACGAGCAGTACTTC

J gene: TRBJ2-7
CDR3 length: 14
V gene: TRBV2
D gene: -
clone size: -
CDR3 protein: CASRILDRTYEQYF
CDR3 DNA: TGTGCCAGCAGGATTCTAGACAGGACCTACGAGCAGTACTTC

J gene: TRBJ2-3
CDR3 length: 13
V gene: TRBV30
D gene: -
clone size: few
CDR3 protein: CAWRRTSSDTQYF
CDR3 DNA: TGTGCCTGGAGGAGGACTTCTTCAGATACGCAGTATTTT

J gene: TRBJ2-3
CDR3 length: 12
V gene: TRBV29-1
D gene: -
clone size: many
CDR3 protein: CSVEAGADTQYF
CDR3 DNA: TGCAGCGTTGAAGCGGGGGCAGATACGCAGTATTTT

J gene: TRBJ2-3
CDR3 length: 15
V gene: TRBV29-1
D gene: TRBD2
clone size: -
CDR3 protein: CSVSSTSGFTDTQYF
CDR3 DNA: TGCAGCGTTTCCTCGACTAGCGGTTTCACAGATACGCAGTATTTT

J gene: TRBJ1-2
CDR3 length: 14
V gene: TRBV18
D gene: TRBD1
clone size: -
CDR3 protein: CASSPGTGSYGYTF
CDR3 DNA: TGTGCCAGCTCACCCGGGACAGGGAGCTATGGCTACACCTTC

J gene: TRBJ1-2
CDR3 length: 17
V gene: TRBV19
D gene: -
clone size: once
CDR3 protein: CASSPNPGTPTNYGYTF
CDR3 DNA: TGTGCCAGTAGTCCCAACCCCGGGACACCTACTAACTATGGCTACACCTTC

J gene: TRBJ1-4
CDR3 length: 13
V gene: TRBV25-1
D gene: -
clone size: -
CDR3 protein: CASSEGRIEKLFF
CDR3 DNA: TGTGCCAGCAGTGAAGGTCGAATCGAAAAACTGTTTTTT

J gene: TRBJ1-2
CDR3 length: 16
V gene: TRBV28
D gene: TRBD1
clone size: few
CDR3 protein: CASKTAGTGERDGYTF
CDR3 DNA: TGTGCCAGCAAGACAGCCGGGACAGGGGAAAGAGATGGCTACACCTTC

J gene: TRBJ2-3
CDR3 length: 16
V gene: TRBV5-1
D gene: TRBD1
clone size: -
CDR3 protein: CASSLDRGSTTDTQYF
CDR3 DNA: TGCGCCAGCAGCTTGGACAGGGGGTCGACCACAGATACGCAGTATTTT

J gene: TRBJ2-7
CDR3 length: 14
V gene: TRBV18
D gene: -
clone size: -
CDR3 protein: CASSLGTKPYEQYF
CDR3 DNA: TGTGCCAGCTCACTGGGGACAAAACCCTACGAGCAGTACTTC

J gene: TRBJ2-1
CDR3 length: 16
V gene: TRBV7-2
D gene: TRBD2
clone size: once
CDR3 protein: CASSGIGLAAYNEQFF
CDR3 DNA: TGTGCCAGCAGCGGAATAGGACTAGCCGCGTACAATGAGCAGTTCTTC

J gene: TRBJ2-7
CDR3 length: 12
V gene: TRBV7-2
D gene: -
clone size: -
CDR3 protein: CASRDPSYEQYF
CDR3 DNA: TGTGCCAGCAGAGACCCCTCCTACGAGCAGTACTTC

J gene: TRBJ2-2
CDR3 length: 15
V gene: TRBV25-1
D gene: -
clone size: -
CDR3 protein: CASSESGTGAGELFF
CDR3 DNA: TGTGCCAGCAGTGAATCAGGGACGGGAGCCGGGGAGCTGTTTTTT

J gene: TRBJ1-2
CDR3 length: 12
V gene: TRBV28
D gene: -
clone size: -
CDR3 protein: CASIRSGHKVAF
CDR3 DNA: TGTGCCAGCATCCGGAGTGGACACAAGGTCGCCTTC

J gene: TRBJ2-5
CDR3 length: 15
V gene: TRBV6-5
D gene: TRBD2
clone size: -
CDR3 protein: CATHNSGGLGETQYF
CDR3 DNA: TGTGCCACCCACAATAGCGGGGGTCTGGGGGAGACCCAGTACTTC

J gene: TRBJ2-7
CDR3 length: 14
V gene: TRBV30
D gene: TRBD2
clone size: -
CDR3 protein: CAWSPGTSANEQYF
CDR3 DNA: TGTGCCTGGTCCCCCGGGACTAGCGCTAACGAGCAGTACTTC

J gene: TRBJ2-7
CDR3 length: 12
V gene: TRBV7-2
D gene: -
clone size: -
CDR3 protein: CASSLVGYEQYF
CDR3 DNA: TGTGCCAGCAGCTTAGTGGGTTACGAGCAGTACTTC